This record covers a single T cell receptor beta chain. What it binds is not known. The authors ran a second PCR of roughly 6 to 12 cycles using a sample-barcoded 5' primer and a J-beta primer mix. A template-switch adaptor that had 12 random nucleotides put a tag on each cDNA molecule. Each CDR3 protein is one row after TCRdb ran MiXCR on the 5' RACE reads. The sample yields 1,100,000 or so distinct CDR3 sequences, 45% seen once. These data belong to a study of blood T cells in healthy people across ages. General study points: Unsorted PBMCs prevented conclusive naive versus antigen-experienced comparison.

Germline V gene lookup returns CDR1 MNHEY and CDR2 SVGEGT. V shed 0 bases and J 0 bases; nucleotides not matched to a gene: 6. The length of the CDR3 is 18 residues. Peripheral blood from each donor was collected in a volume of 8.5 to 10 milliliters. Sequencing was done on a sample of blood. V and J are TRBV6-2 or TRBV6-3 and TRBJ2-3; 10 bases are a match to TRBD2. This clonotype originated in a woman aged 60-70 years in good health. The CDR3 bases are TGTGCCAGCAGTTACTCGATAAGCGGGAGGGGTAGCACAGATACGCAGTATTTT. Translating gives CASSYSISGRGSTDTQYF.